These T cell receptor beta chains were read from a single sample in a study of blood T cell repertoires in COVID-19. Assay: immunoSEQ multiplex PCR; the TCRdb copy retains only in-frame clones and omits some. The repertoire includes 100,000 to 150,000 clones, over 75% of them detected once, and about a sixth sits in the top ten. What was sequenced was peripheral blood. All receptors come from a young man with COVID-19, enrolled during active disease. Both conserved end residues are part of each CDR3. The order of the fields is J gene, V gene, D gene, CDR3 protein. A D gene is named only where the DNA matches it firmly.

TRBJ1-4	TRBV24-1	.	CATSDARAVGDEKLFF
TRBJ1-4	TRBV20-1	TRBD1	CSASEQGLDEKLFF
TRBJ1-1	TRBV6-5	.	CASTQTVNTEAFF
TRBJ1-1	TRBV11-1	TRBD1	CASSLTDRGQGEAFF
TRBJ1-2	TRBV6-5	.	CASSPTVANYGYTF
TRBJ2-5	TRBV30	TRBD1	CAWSVPNPRSDRGQTQYF
TRBJ1-1	TRBV9	TRBD1	CASSTRQGNTEAFF
TRBJ2-7	TRBV27	.	CASSPWGHEQYF
TRBJ2-5	TRBV5-1	.	CASSLAIGGQRTQYF
TRBJ1-5	TRBV11-2	.	CASSQGGSNQPQHF
TRBJ2-1	TRBV5-5	.	CASSWGTVYNEQFF
TRBJ2-3	TRBV4-3	TRBD1	CASSQERTGGTDTQYF
TRBJ2-1	TRBV7-2	.	CASNFMTGSYNEQFF
TRBJ1-5	TRBV19	TRBD1	CASNLGGQGGQPQHF
TRBJ2-7	TRBV29-1	.	CSVAPWRVPYEQYF
TRBJ2-7	TRBV27	.	CASSFGGAEREQYF
TRBJ2-1	TRBV18	TRBD2	CASSPREVAGDEQFF
TRBJ1-5	TRBV7-2	.	CASSSTTGNQPQHF
TRBJ1-5	TRBV11-2	.	CASSRTGGQPQHF
TRBJ1-6	TRBV11-3	TRBD1	CASSLIGTGDSPLHF
TRBJ1-4	TRBV10-3	TRBD1	CAISADRAGNEKLFF
TRBJ2-7	TRBV4-1	TRBD1	CASSRGGQGQVEQYF
TRBJ1-2	TRBV4-1	TRBD1	CASSRPGQGSGYTF
TRBJ1-4	TRBV30	.	CAWSEQNSKLFF
TRBJ2-1	TRBV6-2/TRBV6-3	TRBD1	CASSFGTGEYNEQFF
TRBJ2-7	TRBV30	TRBD1	CAWNTGTGSYEQYF
TRBJ2-1	TRBV29-1	.	CSVEDSSYNEQFF
TRBJ1-6	TRBV11-2	.	CASSLVRTDNSPLHF
TRBJ1-5	TRBV5-6	.	CASSFGGGHQPQHF
TRBJ1-1	TRBV28	.	CASSLFGGWRGEAFF
TRBJ2-5	TRBV10-2	TRBD2	CATYSGLGTYQETQYF
TRBJ2-3	TRBV24-1	.	CATRPGLASTDTQYF
TRBJ2-5	TRBV30	.	CAWRGGRETQYF
TRBJ2-1	TRBV11-3	TRBD2	CASSPGQGLAGGPPGEQFF
TRBJ1-6	TRBV27	.	CASSPWASYNSPLHF
TRBJ1-1	TRBV9	TRBD1	CASSTEGARNTEAFF